This T cell receptor (beta chain) originates from a study of spatial heterogeneity in lung cancer. Study summary: Sequencing of follow-up PBMC samples took place when they were available, at a median of about 2 years after resection. Sequences of the beta chain were consistently detected in greater numbers than alpha-chain sequences. Every unique TCR and UMI combination, on average, appeared more than ten times in raw reads.

Time point defined: blood at routine non-recurrence follow-up after resection. Between the trimmed V and J ends, which lost 8 bases and 10 bases, there was a span of 24 bases. Germline V gives CDR1 MNHEY, CDR2 SVGEGT. The CDR3 is 15 amino acids. TCR cDNA molecules each had a unique molecular identifier. TCRdb fed the 5' RACE reads into MiXCR, producing one record per CDR3 protein. The table records some 43,000 distinct CDR3 sequences, about 10% of them present only once. This chain connects TRBV6-2 or TRBV6-3 to TRBJ2-1, with D possibly being TRBD2 (5 bases). This TCR came from a female donor with early-stage non-small cell lung cancer. Material: PBMCs, obtained at follow-up. The CDR3 nucleotides read TGTGCCAGCCGAAGTACCCCCCCCGTGGGAGCGGAGCAGTTCTTC. Encoded protein: CASRSTPPVGAEQFF.